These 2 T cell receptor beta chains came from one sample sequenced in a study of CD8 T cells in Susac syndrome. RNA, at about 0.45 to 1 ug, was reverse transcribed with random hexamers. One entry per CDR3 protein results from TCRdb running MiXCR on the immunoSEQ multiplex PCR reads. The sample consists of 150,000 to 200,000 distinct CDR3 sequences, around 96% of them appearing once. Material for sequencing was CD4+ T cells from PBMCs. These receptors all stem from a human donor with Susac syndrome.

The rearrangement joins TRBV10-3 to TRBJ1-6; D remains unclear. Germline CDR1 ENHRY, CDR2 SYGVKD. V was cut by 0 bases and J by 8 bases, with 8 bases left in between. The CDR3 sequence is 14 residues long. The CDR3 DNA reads TGTGCCATCAGTGAGTCGATTGGCGATTCACCCCTCCACTTT. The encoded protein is CAISESIGDSPLHF.

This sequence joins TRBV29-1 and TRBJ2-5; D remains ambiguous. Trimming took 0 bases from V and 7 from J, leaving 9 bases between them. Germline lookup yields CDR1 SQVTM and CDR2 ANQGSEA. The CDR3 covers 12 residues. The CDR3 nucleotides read TGCAGCGTTGAAGATAGTGGAAGGACCCAGTACTTC. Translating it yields CSVEDSGRTQYF.